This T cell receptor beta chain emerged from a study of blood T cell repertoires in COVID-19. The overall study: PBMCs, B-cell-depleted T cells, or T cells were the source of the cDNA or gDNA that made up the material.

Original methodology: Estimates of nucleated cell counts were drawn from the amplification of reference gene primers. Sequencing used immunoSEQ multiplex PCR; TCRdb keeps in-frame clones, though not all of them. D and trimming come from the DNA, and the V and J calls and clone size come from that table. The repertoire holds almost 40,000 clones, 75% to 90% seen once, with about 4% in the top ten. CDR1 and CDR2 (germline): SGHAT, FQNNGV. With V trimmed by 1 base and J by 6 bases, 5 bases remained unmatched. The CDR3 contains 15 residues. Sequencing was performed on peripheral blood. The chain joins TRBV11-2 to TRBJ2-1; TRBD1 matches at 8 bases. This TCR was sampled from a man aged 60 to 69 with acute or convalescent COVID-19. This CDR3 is CASSLGLGQGNEQFF. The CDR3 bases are TGTGCCAGCAGCTTAGGTTTAGGACAGGGCAATGAGCAGTTCTTC. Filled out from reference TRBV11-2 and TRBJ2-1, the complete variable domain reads EAGVAQSPRYKIIEKRQSVAFWCNPISGHATLYWYQQILGQGPKLLIQFQNNGVVDDSQLPKDRFSAERLKGVDSTLKIQPAKLEDSAVYLCASSLGLGQGNEQFFGPGTRLTVL.